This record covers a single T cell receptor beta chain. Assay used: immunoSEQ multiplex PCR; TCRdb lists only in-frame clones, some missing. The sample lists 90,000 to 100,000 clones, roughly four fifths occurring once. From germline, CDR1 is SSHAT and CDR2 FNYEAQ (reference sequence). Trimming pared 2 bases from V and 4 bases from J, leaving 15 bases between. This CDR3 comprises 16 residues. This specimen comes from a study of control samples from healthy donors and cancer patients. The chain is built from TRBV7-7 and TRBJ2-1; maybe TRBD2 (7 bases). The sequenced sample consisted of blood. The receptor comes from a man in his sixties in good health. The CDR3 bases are TGTGCCAGCAGCTTATACGAAGGGGGGGGGTACAATGAGCAGTTCTTC. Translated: CASSLYEGGGYNEQFF.